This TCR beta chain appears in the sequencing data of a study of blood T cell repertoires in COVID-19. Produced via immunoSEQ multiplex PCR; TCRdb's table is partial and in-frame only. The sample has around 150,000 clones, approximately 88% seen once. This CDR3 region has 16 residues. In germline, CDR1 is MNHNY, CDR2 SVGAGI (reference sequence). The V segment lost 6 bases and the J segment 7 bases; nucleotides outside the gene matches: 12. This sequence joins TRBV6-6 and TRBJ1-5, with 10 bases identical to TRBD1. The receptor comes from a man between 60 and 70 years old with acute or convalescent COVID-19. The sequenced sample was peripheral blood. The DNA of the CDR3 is TGTGCCAGCAGCTACCGGGACAGGGGTTCAGGGCAGCCCCAGCATTTT. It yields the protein CASSYRDRGSGQPQHF.